This T cell receptor (beta chain) was recovered during a study of blood T cell repertoires in COVID-19. From germline, CDR1 is SGDLS and CDR2 YYNGEE. This CDR3 is 16 amino acids long. With 4 bases clipped from V and 1 base from J, the junction kept 8 bases outside the gene matches. Original analysis: Nucleated cell number was recorded as an estimate derived from reference gene primer amplification. The method was immunoSEQ multiplex PCR; TCRdb's version includes in-frame clones alone and lacks a portion of them. D and trimming come from the DNA, and the V and J calls and clone size come from that table. The sample lists some 200,000 clones, 70% to 85% occurring once.

The sequence was obtained from a woman older than 75 with acute or convalescent COVID-19. The rearrangement links TRBV9 to TRBJ2-1; 7 bases are shared with TRBD1. Sequenced: peripheral blood. CDR3 amino acids: CASSKGAGGSYNEQFF. As DNA, the CDR3 is TGTGCCAGCAGCAAAGGGGCAGGGGGATCCTACAATGAGCAGTTCTTC.